One and the same sample provided the 24 T cell receptor beta chains below, sequenced in a study of CD8 T cells in Susac syndrome. The authors reverse transcribed roughly 0.5 to 1 ug RNA with random hexamers. From the immunoSEQ multiplex PCR reads, TCRdb called clonotypes with MiXCR, one entry per CDR3 protein. The sample carries around 200,000 distinct CDR3 sequences, 80% to 95% recorded once. Sequenced input: CD8+ T cells from PBMCs. These receptor sequences come from a human donor with multiple sclerosis.

The chain uses TRBV3-1 and TRBJ2-7; a possible D gene is TRBD2 (7 bases). Trimming pared 3 bases from V and 3 bases from J, leaving 12 bases between. The CDR3 loop spans 14 amino acids. Germline CDR1 reads LGHDT; CDR2 reads YNNKEL (reference sequence). DNA of the CDR3: TGTGCCAGCAGCCACCGAGGGGGGGGCTACGAGCAGTACTTC. Translation gives CASSHRGGGYEQYF.

This clonotype occurred a few times. V gene TRBV5-6 combines with J gene TRBJ2-1; no firm D call. This CDR3 spans 12 amino acids. CDR1 and CDR2 from the germline V gene are SGHDT and YYEEEE. V was shortened by 0 bases and J by 7 bases, with 5 bases between the two germline ends. CDR3 nucleotide sequence: TGTGCCAGCAGCTTGGCTCTGAATGAGCAGTTCTTC. It encodes CASSLALNEQFF. Complete variable domain (other parts from reference TRBV5-6 and TRBJ2-1): DAGVTQSPTHLIKTRGQQVTLRCSPKSGHDTVSWYQQALGQGPQFIFQYYEEEERQRGNFPDRFSGHQFPNYSSELNVNALLLGDSALYLCASSLALNEQFFGPGTRLTVL.

The chain uses TRBV10-3 and TRBJ2-7; D is perhaps TRBD1 or TRBD2 (5 bases each). V was cut by 7 bases and J by 0 bases, with 25 bases left in between. The germline CDR1 and CDR2 sequences are ENHRY and SYGVKD. CDR3 length: 18 residues. The CDR3 region has the DNA TGTGCCATCACCTTACCGATAGTCGAGGGGAGAAGCTCCTACGAGCAGTACTTC. Translation: CAITLPIVEGRSSYEQYF.

The chain employs TRBV4-1 and TRBJ2-3, with a possible D match to TRBD2 (6 bases). The CDR3 runs to 15 residues. V was clipped by 3 bases and J by 2 bases, with 12 bases between them. Germline V lookup: CDR1 MGHRA, CDR2 YSYEKL. This CDR3 is CASSQGPGDTDTQYF. In DNA form, the CDR3 reads TGCGCCAGCAGCCAGGGGCCGGGGGACACAGATACGCAGTATTTT.

The chain links TRBV4-3 to TRBJ2-5, with TRBD2 as a possible D gene (5 bases). Trimming cost V 0 bases and J 3 bases, with 8 bases left between them. Per the germline V gene, CDR1 is LGHNA and CDR2 is YSLEER. The CDR3 consists of 14 residues. The CDR3 DNA follows: TGCGCCAGCAGCCAAGATTGGGGAGAAGAGACCCAGTACTTC. Amino acids: CASSQDWGEETQYF.

The chain combines TRBV13 with TRBJ2-6; tentatively, D is TRBD1 (6 bases). V lost 5 bases and J 0 bases, leaving 20 bases between the germline ends. CDR3 length: 19 residues. Per germline, CDR1 PRHDT and CDR2 FYEKMQ (reference sequence). DNA of the CDR3: TGTGCCAGCAGCCTTAGAGGCTCAGGGGATCCCTCTGGGGCCAACGTCCTGACTTTC. Translating gives CASSLRGSGDPSGANVLTF.

This rearrangement joins TRBV6-5 to TRBJ1-1, with a weak D call TRBD1 (5 bases). Germline CDR1 and CDR2: MNHEY and SVGAGI. Trimming removed 7 bases at V and 4 bases at J, with 19 bases between. The CDR3 is 15 residues long. CDR3 nucleotides: TGTGCCAGCAAAGTCTTTCTCCAGGGAGCCACTGAAGCTTTCTTT. Protein product: CASKVFLQGATEAFF.

Only one count was recorded for this clonotype. V is TRBV4-3 and J is TRBJ1-2, with D perhaps TRBD1 (6 bases). Trimming stripped 1 base from V and 3 bases from J, with 12 bases between. The CDR3 runs to 15 residues. Germline V CDR1 and CDR2: LGHNA, YSLEER. The chain's CDR3 is CASSQGPTGYYGYTF. The CDR3 region has the DNA TGCGCCAGCAGCCAAGGACCAACAGGGTACTATGGCTACACCTTC.

This rearrangement joins TRBV9 to TRBJ1-4, with 8 nucleotides matching TRBD1. Unmatched junction bases numbered 7, after V lost 4 bases and J lost 8 bases. Germline CDR1 SGDLS, CDR2 YYNGEE. This CDR3 spans 14 amino acids. CDR3 sequence: CASSIGQGGEKLFF. CDR3 bases: TGTGCCAGCAGCATTGGACAGGGCGGAGAAAAACTGTTTTTT.

The rearrangement joins TRBV19 to TRBJ2-7, with 7 bases aligning to TRBD1. Germline CDR1 LNHDA, CDR2 SQIVND (reference sequence). This CDR3 comprises 14 residues. The V gene end was trimmed by 5 bases and the J gene end by 2 bases; junction bases not matched to a gene: 6. The CDR3 sequence: CASSAGGQTYEQYF. The CDR3 DNA follows: TGTGCCAGTAGTGCTGGGGGACAGACCTACGAGCAGTACTTC.

The chain combines TRBV13 with TRBJ2-3, with D hard to call. The length of the CDR3 is 15 residues. Germline loops: CDR1 PRHDT, CDR2 FYEKMQ (reference sequence). Trimming left V 3 bases short and J 3 bases short, with 13 bases between. The CDR3 reads CASSLVFNATDTQYF. In DNA, the CDR3 is TGTGCCAGCAGCTTGGTCTTTAACGCAACAGATACGCAGTATTTT.

The V and J genes are TRBV11-1 and TRBJ2-1, with TRBD2 matching over 11 bases. Germline-derived CDR1 and CDR2 are SGHAT and FQDESV (reference sequence). J lost 4 bases, V lost 5 bases, and 4 bases had no gene match. CDR3 length: 15 amino acids. The CDR3 DNA reads as TGTGCCAGCAGCGCCCGACTAGCGGGGTACAATGAGCAGTTCTTC. It translates to CASSARLAGYNEQFF.

The J gene is TRBJ1-3, the V gene TRBV13; the D is unclear. Germline V CDR1 and CDR2: PRHDT, FYEKMQ (reference sequence). The CDR3 is 12 residues long. The V gene lost 5 bases and the J gene lost 5 bases, with 7 bases spanning the gap. This CDR3 reads CASSGARNTIYF. Written as DNA, the CDR3 is TGTGCCAGCAGCGGTGCCCGAAACACCATATATTTT.

The table lists this clonotype with a count of one. The chain employs TRBV2 and TRBJ1-2; D not resolved. The CDR3 is 16 amino acids. Trimming took off 5 bases at V and 2 bases at J, with 18 bases between the two ends. CDR1 and CDR2 from the germline V gene are SNHLY and FYNNEI. CDR3 nucleotides: TGTGCCAGCAGTACCGCCCCCCCCGGGCCCAACTATGGCTACACCTTC. This translates into CASSTAPPGPNYGYTF.

The chain recombines TRBV12-3 or TRBV12-4 with TRBJ2-5; the D call may be TRBD1 or TRBD2 (5 bases each). The V and J ends lost 3 bases and 4 bases respectively, with 12 bases between them. The CDR3 is 14 residues long. Here the CDR3 reads CASSLQGRRETQYF. DNA of the CDR3: TGTGCCAGCAGTTTGCAGGGACGTAGAGAGACCCAGTACTTC.

J is TRBJ1-2 and V is TRBV12-3 or TRBV12-4, with no clear D. Between the trimmed V and J ends, which lost 7 bases and 8 bases, there was a span of 23 bases. The CDR3 loop spans 15 amino acids. CDR3 loop: CASTYRDAFSAGYTF. DNA of the CDR3: TGTGCCAGCACCTACCGGGATGCCTTTTCCGCCGGCTACACCTTC.

The chain joins TRBV15 to TRBJ2-5; D uncertain. This CDR3 is built from 15 residues. Germline CDR1 and CDR2: LNHNV and YYDKDF (reference sequence). Trimming pared 2 bases from V and 4 bases from J, leaving 14 bases between. CDR3 DNA: TGTGCCACCAGCAGAATCGGCGGAGCTGGAGAGACCCAGTACTTC. Residues: CATSRIGGAGETQYF.

The V call is TRBV12-3 or TRBV12-4, the J call TRBJ1-6; D gene ambiguous. This CDR3 has 13 amino acids. The V end lost 0 bases, the J end lost 6 bases, and 3 bases lay between the germline ends. CDR3 in DNA: TGTGCCAGCAGTTTAGCGACTAATTCACCCCTCCACTTT. Translation gives CASSLATNSPLHF.

The rearrangement uses TRBV12-3 or TRBV12-4 and TRBJ2-1; D possibly corresponds to TRBD2 (6 bases). Trimming pared 6 bases from V and 1 base from J, leaving 10 bases between. The CDR3 contains 14 residues. CDR3 in amino acids: CASSAGPSYNEQFF. The CDR3 DNA sequence: TGTGCCAGCAGCGCGGGGCCTTCCTACAATGAGCAGTTCTTC.

The chain has TRBV6-5 and TRBJ1-5; D possibly corresponds to TRBD1 (5 bases). The CDR3 has 14 amino acids. V lost 6 bases and J 4 bases, leaving 13 bases between the germline ends. Germline assignment: CDR1 MNHEY and CDR2 SVGAGI. The CDR3 sequence: CASSPGVENQPQHF. In DNA form, the CDR3 reads TGTGCCAGCAGCCCGGGGGTTGAGAATCAGCCCCAGCATTTT.

This clonotype was seen a handful of times. This chain links TRBV30 with TRBJ2-7; no firm D call. V lost 5 bases to trimming and J lost 1 base, with 6 bases between them. The CDR3 contains 11 residues. Looked up from germline, CDR1 is GTSNPN and CDR2 is SVGIG (reference sequence). The CDR3 loop is CAWASSYEQYF. CDR3 in DNA: TGTGCCTGGGCGAGTTCCTACGAGCAGTACTTC. The complete variable domain, with remaining parts taken from reference TRBV30 and TRBJ2-7, reads SQTIHQWPATLVQPVGSPLSLECTVEGTSNPNLYWYRQAAGRGLQLLFYSVGIGQISSEVPQNLSASRPQDRQFILSSKKLLLSDSGFYLCAWASSYEQYFGPGTRLTVT.

This clonotype was counted a single time. This CDR3 reads CASREGSGPSYEQYF. The DNA of the CDR3 is TGTGCCAGCAGGGAGGGATCCGGACCATCCTACGAGCAGTACTTC. This sequence joins TRBV7-3 and TRBJ2-7, with a possible D match to TRBD2 (6 bases). Per the germline V gene, CDR1 is SGHTA and CDR2 is FQGTGA. The germline V and J ends were trimmed by 6 bases and 1 base, with 16 bases remaining between them. The CDR3 extends over 15 amino acids.

The chain couples TRBV3-1 to TRBJ2-3, with 8 bases lining up with TRBD1. The CDR3 loop spans 16 amino acids. CDR1 and CDR2 from the germline V gene are LGHDT and YNNKEL (reference sequence). J gave up 2 bases and V 1 base, and 5 bases lay outside the gene matches. This CDR3 reads CASSQGGQGLTDTQYF. Here the CDR3 DNA reads TGTGCCAGCAGCCAAGGAGGACAGGGCCTCACAGATACGCAGTATTTT.

The rearrangement joins TRBV11-2 to TRBJ2-7; TRBD1 aligns across 8 bases. Germline V gene sequence: CDR1 SGHAT, CDR2 FQNNGV. The CDR3 loop spans 15 amino acids. V was clipped by 2 bases and J by 1 base; unmatched bases: 4. The CDR3 spells CASSLTGGISYEQYF. CDR3 DNA: TGTGCCAGCAGCTTAACAGGGGGGATTTCCTACGAGCAGTACTTC.